This paragraph reports one T cell receptor (beta chain). This entry is derived from a study of blood T cell repertoires in COVID-19. Background on the study: Some COVID-19 samples were acute and others convalescent; all came from the United States, Italy and Spain. In each case, the material was cDNA or gDNA derived from T cells, B-cell-depleted T cells, or PBMCs.

Sequencing was performed with immunoSEQ multiplex PCR; in TCRdb, only in-frame clones are kept and a portion is missing. Of under 500,000 clones in the sample, approximately 92% are singletons; the top ten hold 0.9% to 1.2%. CDR1 and CDR2 from the germline V gene are SEHNR and FQNEAQ (reference sequence). The CDR3 extends over 17 amino acids. After removal of 5 bases from V and 4 bases from J, the junction contained 14 bases not matched to a gene. Sequencing was done on a sample of PBMCs or T cells enriched from blood (not recorded which). The chain has TRBV7-9 and TRBJ1-2, with 9 bases fitting TRBD1. The TCR sequence derives from a man in his thirties or forties who had recovered from COVID-19. The CDR3 coding sequence is TGTGCCAGCAGCGCCCGGGACAGGGTTGAAGGAATCTATGGCTACACCTTC. This codes for CASSARDRVEGIYGYTF.